Each of the 7 T cell receptor beta chains below was sequenced from the same sample in a study of shared clonotypes between healthy human individuals. It was CD45RO-negative cells, positively selected for CCR7, that made up naive CD8 cells, with terminally differentiated effector memory CD45RA+ cells excluded. The table came from immunoSEQ multiplex PCR; TCRdb's copy has only in-frame clones and leaves some out. The top ten clones hold about 0.22% of a sample with fewer than 1 million clones, roughly 96% of them seen once. The sequenced sample was naive CD8+ T cells sorted from blood. The receptor source for this set is a man under 40 in good health.

V usage is TRBV28 and J usage is TRBJ2-5; 11 positions match TRBD2. J gave up 0 bases and V 6 bases, and 6 bases lay outside the gene matches. There are 16 residues in the CDR3. Germline values: CDR1 MDHEN, CDR2 SYDVKM. The CDR3 DNA is TGTGCCAGCAGAACTACTAGCGGGAGAAACCAAGAGACCCAGTACTTC. Protein: CASRTTSGRNQETQYF.

This chain joins TRBV27 and TRBJ2-1; unclear D gene. Trimming took off 5 bases at V and 10 bases at J, with 24 bases between the two ends. The germline CDR1 and CDR2 sequences are MNHEY and SMNVEV (reference sequence). This CDR3 contains 16 residues. CDR3 sequence (DNA): TGTGCCAGCAGTCCCCCTCGGACCCACGATGGCGAGGAGCAGTTCTTC. Translating gives CASSPPRTHDGEEQFF.

The chain employs TRBV10-1 and TRBJ2-1; TRBD2 might be the D (5 bases). This CDR3 spans 14 amino acids. V dropped 2 bases and J dropped 10 bases, with 15 bases sitting between them. The germline V gene has CDR1 WNHNN and CDR2 SYGVQD (reference sequence). The CDR3, as DNA: TGCGCCAGCAGTGAGCCTAACGAGGGCAGCGAGCAGTTCTTC. It is translated as CASSEPNEGSEQFF.

This clone showed up just once. V gene TRBV5-1 combines with J gene TRBJ2-3; D remains ambiguous. The germline V gene encodes CDR1 SGHRS and CDR2 YFSETQ. The V end was cut by 6 bases, the J end by 4 bases, with 6 bases between. This CDR3 contains 11 residues. As DNA, the CDR3 is TGCGCCAGCAAAGAGGCAGATACGCAGTATTTT. Translating it yields CASKEADTQYF. Full variable domain (missing parts from reference TRBV5-1 and TRBJ2-3): KAGVTQTPRYLIKTRGQQVTLSCSPISGHRSVSWYQQTPGQGLQFLFEYFSETQRNKGNFPGRFSGRQFSNSRSEMNVSTLELGDSALYLCASKEADTQYFGPGTRLTVL.

The rearrangement joins TRBV30 to TRBJ2-7, with 8 positions matching TRBD2. With 2 bases clipped from V and 5 bases from J, the junction kept 8 bases outside the gene matches. The CDR3 covers 14 residues. Germline V gene sequence: CDR1 GTSNPN, CDR2 SVGIG (reference sequence). The DNA for the CDR3 is TGTGCCTGGAGTCAGGCTAGCGGGCTCCACGAGCAGTACTTC. Translation gives CAWSQASGLHEQYF.

The chain joins TRBV7-2 to TRBJ2-7, with D perhaps matching TRBD1 (6 bases). The germline V gene has CDR1 SGHTA and CDR2 FQGNSA. This CDR3 has 14 residues. Trimming took 6 bases from V and 3 from J, leaving 15 bases between them. This chain's CDR3 is CASRTTGQGYEQYF. CDR3 in DNA: TGTGCCAGCAGGACGACAGGTCAAGGCTACGAGCAGTACTTC.

The chain joins TRBV5-1 to TRBJ1-1; D not resolved. V was clipped by 0 bases and J by 4 bases, with 16 bases between them. The CDR3 runs to 16 residues. CDR1 is SGHRS, CDR2 YFSETQ, per germline. The CDR3 DNA is TGCGCCAGCAGCTTGGCCCCCAAGGCCCAAGGCACTGAAGCTTTCTTT. It encodes CASSLAPKAQGTEAFF. Together with reference TRBV5-1 and TRBJ1-1, the CDR3 gives the full variable domain: KAGVTQTPRYLIKTRGQQVTLSCSPISGHRSVSWYQQTPGQGLQFLFEYFSETQRNKGNFPGRFSGRQFSNSRSEMNVSTLELGDSALYLCASSLAPKAQGTEAFFGQGTRLTVV.